This is a list of T cell receptor beta chains from one sample in a study of CD8 T cells in Susac syndrome. TCRdb passed the immunoSEQ multiplex PCR reads through MiXCR, listing each CDR3 protein once. This sample has 150,000 to 200,000 distinct CDR3 sequences, with roughly 95% found just once. The sample comprised CD4+ T cells from PBMCs. The receptors here all came from a human donor with multiple sclerosis. The CDR3 runs from the conserved cysteine through the conserved F or W. A D gene is named only where the DNA matches it firmly. The size field is filled for only some rows; it gives once, few, many or a size class.

cdr3_nt cdr3_aa clone_size v_call d_call j_call
TGTGCCAGCAGCCCCCAGGAGGATGTAAGCACAGATACGCAGTATTTT CASSPQEDVSTDTQYF NA TRBV28 NA TRBJ2-3
TGCAGCGTTGGAGGGCTGAGCCGGTTCGAGCAGTACTTC CSVGGLSRFEQYF NA TRBV29-1 NA TRBJ2-7
TGTGCCAGCGAAGACAGGGGGCGCACCGGGGAGCTGTTTTTT CASEDRGRTGELFF once TRBV12-3/TRBV12-4 TRBD1 TRBJ2-2
TGTGCCGGACGGACAGGCCTATTGGAAAAACTGTTTTTT CAGRTGLLEKLFF NA TRBV2 TRBD1 TRBJ1-4
TGCGCCAGCAGATCGTCCCCCACGGGCACTGAAGCTTTCTTT CASRSSPTGTEAFF NA TRBV5-1 NA TRBJ1-1
TGTGCCAGTTTCAGGACAGGGGGCCAAGAGACCCAGTACTTC CASFRTGGQETQYF NA TRBV6-6 TRBD1 TRBJ2-5
TGTGCCTGGAAGATAGCAGGGGGGGCTGAAGCTTTCTTT CAWKIAGGAEAFF NA TRBV30 TRBD1 TRBJ1-1
TGTGCCAGCAGCCTCCTACAGGGAAATGAGCAGTTCTTC CASSLLQGNEQFF NA TRBV27 NA TRBJ2-1
TGTGCCAGCAGAATCGCCGGTTACTATGGCTACACCTTC CASRIAGYYGYTF NA TRBV6-6 NA TRBJ1-2
TGTGCCAGTAGTGCGGGCCGAGCCCGTACCCACGAGCAGTACTTC CASSAGRARTHEQYF NA TRBV19 NA TRBJ2-7
TGTGCCAGCAGCTTGGCCGGTGCTTATCTCAATCAGCCCCAGCATTTT CASSLAGAYLNQPQHF NA TRBV5-6 NA TRBJ1-5
TGTGCCAGCAGTTTCCAATTAAGGACTGAAGCTTTCTTT CASSFQLRTEAFF NA TRBV6-2/TRBV6-3 NA TRBJ1-1
TGTGCCAGCAGATGGGACTACCGACCCGATACGCAGTATTTT CASRWDYRPDTQYF NA TRBV6-5 TRBD2 TRBJ2-3
TGCGCCAGCAGCCAACCTAGCGGGGGGCTTAGTGAGCAGTTCTTC CASSQPSGGLSEQFF NA TRBV4-3 TRBD2 TRBJ2-1
TGTGCCAGCAGCTCGCGAGGGGCCAACGTCCTGACTTTC CASSSRGANVLTF NA TRBV13 NA TRBJ2-6
TGTGCCAGCACCCCCACCCTCACAGGGACTTACGAGCAGTACTTC CASTPTLTGTYEQYF NA TRBV7-2 NA TRBJ2-7
TGTGCCAGTAGTCTCCGGACGGGCTCTGGAAACACCATATATTTT CASSLRTGSGNTIYF NA TRBV19 NA TRBJ1-3
TGCAGTGCTAATCTACGGAGCGTCAATGAGCAGTTCTTC CSANLRSVNEQFF NA TRBV20-1 NA TRBJ2-1
TGCGCCAGCAGCTCGGGGGGAGGCTACAATGAGCAGTTCTTC CASSSGGGYNEQFF NA TRBV5-1 TRBD2 TRBJ2-1
TGTGCCAGCAGCCTAGTACTGGGACGCCAGTACTTC CASSLVLGRQYF NA TRBV7-7 NA TRBJ2-5
TGTGCCAGCAGCCGCGACACTAATGAAAAACTGTTTTTT CASSRDTNEKLFF few TRBV14 NA TRBJ1-4
TGTGCCTGCCACAGGGGCACCACTGAAGCTTTCTTT CACHRGTTEAFF NA TRBV30 TRBD1 TRBJ1-1
TGCGCCAGCAGCCCTTTAGTTCCAGAGACCCAGTACTTC CASSPLVPETQYF NA TRBV4-1 NA TRBJ2-5
TGCGCCAGCAGCCAACCGACGGGTAGCAGCGGGGAGCTGTTTTTT CASSQPTGSSGELFF NA TRBV5-1 NA TRBJ2-2
TGTGCCAGCAGCACCGGCACAGGGCAAGCCTACGAGCAGTACTTC CASSTGTGQAYEQYF NA TRBV9 NA TRBJ2-7